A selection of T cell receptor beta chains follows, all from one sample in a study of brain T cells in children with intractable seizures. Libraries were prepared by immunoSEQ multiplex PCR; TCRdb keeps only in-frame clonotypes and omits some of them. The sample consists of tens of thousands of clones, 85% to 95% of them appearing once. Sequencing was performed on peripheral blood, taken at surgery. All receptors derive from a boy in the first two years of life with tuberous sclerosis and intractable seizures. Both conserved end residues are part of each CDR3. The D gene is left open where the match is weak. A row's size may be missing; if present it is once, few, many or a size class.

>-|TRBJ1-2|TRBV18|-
TGTGCCAGCTCCCCCACTCCCCGGAAGACCCCTAACTATGGCTACACCTTC
CASSPTPRKTPNYGYTF
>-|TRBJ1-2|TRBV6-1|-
TGTGCCAGCAGTGAACAGGGTAACTATGGCTACACCTTC
CASSEQGNYGYTF
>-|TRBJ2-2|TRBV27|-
TGTGCCAGCAGCCCATGGACCTCACCCTACGGGGAGCTGTTTTTT
CASSPWTSPYGELFF
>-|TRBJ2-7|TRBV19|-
TGTGCCAGTAGTATTTGGGCGGGTAGCTCCTACGAGCAGTACTTC
CASSIWAGSSYEQYF
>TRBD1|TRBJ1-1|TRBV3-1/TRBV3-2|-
TGTGCCAGCAGCCTCGGGGGAGGGGGCCTCTTCACTGAAGCTTTCTTT
CASSLGGGGLFTEAFF
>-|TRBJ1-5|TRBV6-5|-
TGTGCCAGCAGTCGCACAGGTAACAATCAGCCCCAGCATTTT
CASSRTGNNQPQHF
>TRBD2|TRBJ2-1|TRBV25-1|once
TGTGCCAGCAGTTGGACTAGCGGGGGCGATGAGCAGTTCTTC
CASSWTSGGDEQFF
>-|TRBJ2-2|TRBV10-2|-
TGCGCCAGCAAACTGAACACCGGGGAGCTGTTTTTT
CASKLNTGELFF
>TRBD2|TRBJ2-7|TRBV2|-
TGTGCCAGCAGTTCGCCGGGACTAGGGATGTACGAGCAGTACTTC
CASSSPGLGMYEQYF
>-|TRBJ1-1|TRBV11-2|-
TGTGCCAGCAGCTTCGTCTACGGGGGGAACACTGAAGCTTTCTTT
CASSFVYGGNTEAFF
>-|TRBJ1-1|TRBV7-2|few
TGTGCCAGCAGCTTATCGCGGCTGAACACTGAAGCTTTCTTT
CASSLSRLNTEAFF
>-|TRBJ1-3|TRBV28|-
TGTGCCAGCAGCGACGGGACTATTTCTGGAAACACCATATATTTT
CASSDGTISGNTIYF
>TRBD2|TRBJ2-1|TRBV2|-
TGTGCCAGCACCTCCGGGACTAGCGGGAGGGTTGAGCAGTTCTTC
CASTSGTSGRVEQFF
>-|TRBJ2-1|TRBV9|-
TGTGCCAGCAGCGTAGGTTATAGCTCCTACAATGAGCAGTTCTTC
CASSVGYSSYNEQFF
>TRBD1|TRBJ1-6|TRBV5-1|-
TGCGCCAGCAGCCGTCGTGAGGGGGCGTTTAATTCACCCCTCCACTTT
CASSRREGAFNSPLHF
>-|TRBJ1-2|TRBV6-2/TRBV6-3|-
TGTGCCAGCAGTTACTCGCTAGCCACTGCTGGCGGCTACACCTTC
CASSYSLATAGGYTF
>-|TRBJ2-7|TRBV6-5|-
TGTGCCAGCAGTTACGGGGGGGCGTTCCACGAGCAGTACTTC
CASSYGGAFHEQYF
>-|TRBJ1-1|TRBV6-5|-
TGTGCCAGCAGTTTCACCGTCATGAACACTGAAGCTTTCTTT
CASSFTVMNTEAFF
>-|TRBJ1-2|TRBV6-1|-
TGTGCCAGCAGTGAAGGGGGATTCTATGGCTACACCTTC
CASSEGGFYGYTF
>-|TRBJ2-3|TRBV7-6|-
TGTGCCAGCAGCTTAGCGGGCGGCACAGATACGCAGTATTTT
CASSLAGGTDTQYF
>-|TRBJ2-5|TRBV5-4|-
TGTGCCAGCAGCTTGAGCGAGGGGAAGACCCAGTACTTC
CASSLSEGKTQYF
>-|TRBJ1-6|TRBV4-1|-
TGCGCCAGCAGCCAAGTCCTGAATTCACCCCTCCACTTT
CASSQVLNSPLHF
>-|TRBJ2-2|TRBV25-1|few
TGTGCCAGCAGTGAAATTGGGGGCATAGGTACCGGGGAGCTGTTTTTT
CASSEIGGIGTGELFF
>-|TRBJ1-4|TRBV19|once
TGTGCCAGTAGTGCAAAACCGGGACGGGACAATGAAAAACTGTTTTTT
CASSAKPGRDNEKLFF
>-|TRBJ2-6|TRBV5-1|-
TGCGCCAGCAGCCCGGACGGGAGCTCTGGGGCCAACGTCCTGACTTTC
CASSPDGSSGANVLTF
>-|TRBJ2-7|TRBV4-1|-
TGCGCCAGCAGCCCCACGCTAAACAGGGTAGCCTACGAGCAGTACTTC
CASSPTLNRVAYEQYF
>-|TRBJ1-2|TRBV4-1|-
TGCGCCAGCAGCTCCAGGGGCCGGGGTGAGTCTGGCTACACCTTC
CASSSRGRGESGYTF
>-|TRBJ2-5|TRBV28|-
TGTGCCAGCAGTTTTCCAGGGGTACAAGAGACCCAGTACTTC
CASSFPGVQETQYF
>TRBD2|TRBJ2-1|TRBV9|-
TGTGCCAGCAGCGTAGGGACTAGCGTGTACAATGAGCAGTTCTTC
CASSVGTSVYNEQFF
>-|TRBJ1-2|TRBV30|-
TGTGCCTGGAGCAGCCGCAGGGGATTCTTTTATGGCTACACCTTC
CAWSSRRGFFYGYTF
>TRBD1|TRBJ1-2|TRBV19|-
TGTGCCAGTAGTATGGGACAGGACTATGGCTACACCTTC
CASSMGQDYGYTF
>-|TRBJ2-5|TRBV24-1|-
TGTGCCACCAGTGATTCCGGGACACACCAAGAGACCCAGTACTTC
CATSDSGTHQETQYF
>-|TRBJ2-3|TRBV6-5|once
TGTGCCAGCAGTTACTCGAGAGCGGACAGCACAGATACGCAGTATTTT
CASSYSRADSTDTQYF
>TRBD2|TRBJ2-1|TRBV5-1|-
TGCGCCAGCAGCTTGTGGCGCGGGAGGGCCTGTGAGCAGTTCTTC
CASSLWRGRACEQFF
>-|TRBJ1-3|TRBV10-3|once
TGTGCCTCTTTGACAAATTCTGGAAACACCATATATTTT
CASLTNSGNTIYF
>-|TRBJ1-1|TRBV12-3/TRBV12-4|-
TGTGCCAGCAGTTCATCAATGAACACTGAAGCTTTCTTT
CASSSSMNTEAFF
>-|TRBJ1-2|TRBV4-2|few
TGTGCCAGCAGCCAAGGTAGGCCAGACTATGGCTACACCTTC
CASSQGRPDYGYTF
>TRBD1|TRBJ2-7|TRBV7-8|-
TGTGCCAGCAGCTTAGTGACAGGGGACAACTACGAGCAGTACTTC
CASSLVTGDNYEQYF
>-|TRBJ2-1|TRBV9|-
TGTGCCAGCAGCGTATACCCCTCCTACAATGAGCAGTTCTTC
CASSVYPSYNEQFF
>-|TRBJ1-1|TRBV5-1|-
TGCGCCAGCAGCTTGGGACACATGAACACTGAAGCTTTCTTT
CASSLGHMNTEAFF
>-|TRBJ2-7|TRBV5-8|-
TGTGCCAGCAGCTTATCGGAGGGGACCTACGAGCAGTACTTC
CASSLSEGTYEQYF
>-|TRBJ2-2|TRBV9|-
TGTGCCAGCAGTCCCGGGGAGCGCCCGAACACCGGGGAGCTGTTTTTT
CASSPGERPNTGELFF
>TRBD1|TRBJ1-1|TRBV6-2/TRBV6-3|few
TGTGCCAGCAGCACGGGACAGGGATTCACTGAAGCTTTCTTT
CASSTGQGFTEAFF
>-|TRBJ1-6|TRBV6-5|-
TGTGCCATCAGCCGGGAGCCTCTTAATTCACCCCTCCACTTT
CAISREPLNSPLHF
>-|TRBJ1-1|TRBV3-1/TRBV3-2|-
TGTGCCAGCAGCCAAGATGGGGGCGCGGGGTATGCTTTCTTT
CASSQDGGAGYAFF
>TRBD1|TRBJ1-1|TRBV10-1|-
TGCGCCAGCGAGCCGGGACAGATGAACACTGAAGCTTTCTTT
CASEPGQMNTEAFF
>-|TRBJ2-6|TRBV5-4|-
TGTGCCAGCAGCTCCAATGACAAAGCTGGGGCCAACGTCCTGACTTTC
CASSSNDKAGANVLTF